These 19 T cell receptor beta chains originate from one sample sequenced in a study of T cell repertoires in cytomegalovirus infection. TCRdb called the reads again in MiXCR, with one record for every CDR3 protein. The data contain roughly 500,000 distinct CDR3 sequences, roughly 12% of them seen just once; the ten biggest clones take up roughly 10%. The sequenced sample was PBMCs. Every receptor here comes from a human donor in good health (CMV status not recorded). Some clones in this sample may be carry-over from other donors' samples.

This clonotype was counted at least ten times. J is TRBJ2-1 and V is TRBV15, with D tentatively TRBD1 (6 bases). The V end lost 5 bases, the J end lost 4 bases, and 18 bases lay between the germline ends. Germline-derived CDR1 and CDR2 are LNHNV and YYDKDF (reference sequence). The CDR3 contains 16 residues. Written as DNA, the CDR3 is TGTGCCACCAGCGCTCGCCGGGACAAACTTTACAATGAGCAGTTCTTC. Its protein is CATSARRDKLYNEQFF.

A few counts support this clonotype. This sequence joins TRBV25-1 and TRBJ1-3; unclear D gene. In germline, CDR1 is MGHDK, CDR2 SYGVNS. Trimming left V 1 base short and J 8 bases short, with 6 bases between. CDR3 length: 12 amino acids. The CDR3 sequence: CASSELRDTIYF. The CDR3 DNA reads TGTGCCAGCAGTGAATTACGGGACACCATATATTTT.

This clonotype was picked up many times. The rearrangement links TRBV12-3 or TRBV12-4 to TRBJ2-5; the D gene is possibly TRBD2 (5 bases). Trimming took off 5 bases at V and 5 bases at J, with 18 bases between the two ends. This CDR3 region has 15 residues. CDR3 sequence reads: CASSPPNFGGETQYF. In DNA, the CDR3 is TGTGCCAGCAGTCCCCCAAATTTCGGCGGGGAGACCCAGTACTTC.

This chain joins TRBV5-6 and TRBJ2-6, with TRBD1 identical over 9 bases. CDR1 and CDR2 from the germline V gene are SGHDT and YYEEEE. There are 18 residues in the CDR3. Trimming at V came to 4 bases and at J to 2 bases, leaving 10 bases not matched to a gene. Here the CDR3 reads CASSLTGTGWTGANVLTF. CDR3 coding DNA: TGTGCCAGCAGCCTAACCGGGACAGGGTGGACTGGGGCCAACGTCCTGACTTTC.

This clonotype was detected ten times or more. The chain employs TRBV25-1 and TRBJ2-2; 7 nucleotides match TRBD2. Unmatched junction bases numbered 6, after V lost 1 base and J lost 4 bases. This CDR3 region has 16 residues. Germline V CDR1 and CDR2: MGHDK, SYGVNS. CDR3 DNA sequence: TGTGCCAGCAGTGAATGGAGCGGGATCGGCACCGGGGAGCTGTTTTTT. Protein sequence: CASSEWSGIGTGELFF.

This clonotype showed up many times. The CDR3 region is CASTGRSRDTEAFF. CDR3 sequence (DNA): TGTGCCAGTACCGGACGTTCAAGGGACACTGAAGCTTTCTTT. V and J are TRBV19 and TRBJ1-1; no definite D call. Between the trimmed V and J ends, which lost 7 bases and 3 bases, there was a span of 15 bases. Germline V gene sequence: CDR1 LNHDA, CDR2 SQIVND (reference sequence). The CDR3 loop spans 14 amino acids.

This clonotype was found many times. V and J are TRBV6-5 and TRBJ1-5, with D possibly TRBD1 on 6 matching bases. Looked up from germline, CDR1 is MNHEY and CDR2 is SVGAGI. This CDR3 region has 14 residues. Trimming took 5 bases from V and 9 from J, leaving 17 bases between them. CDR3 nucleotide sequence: TGTGCCAGCAGTAAGACAGGACCGCGTGGGCCCCAGCATTTT. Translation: CASSKTGPRGPQHF.

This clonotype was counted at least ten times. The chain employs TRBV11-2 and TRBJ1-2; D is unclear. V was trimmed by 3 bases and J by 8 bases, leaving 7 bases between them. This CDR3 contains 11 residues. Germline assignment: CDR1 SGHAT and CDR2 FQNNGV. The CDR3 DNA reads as TGTGCCAGCAGCTTCGAGCGGGGCTACACCTTC. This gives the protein CASSFERGYTF. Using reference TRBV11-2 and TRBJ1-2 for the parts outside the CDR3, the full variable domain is EAGVAQSPRYKIIEKRQSVAFWCNPISGHATLYWYQQILGQGPKLLIQFQNNGVVDDSQLPKDRFSAERLKGVDSTLKIQPAKLEDSAVYLCASSFERGYTFGSGTRLTVV.

CDR3 sequence (DNA): TGTGCCACCAAGAGGACAGGGATCGCTGGAAACACCATATATTTT. It translates to CATKRTGIAGNTIYF. The rearrangement joins TRBV24-1 to TRBJ1-3; 8 bases are a match to TRBD1. From germline, CDR1 is KGHDR and CDR2 SFDVKD. The length of the CDR3 is 15 residues. After removal of 8 bases from V and 2 bases from J, the junction contained 7 bases not matched to a gene.

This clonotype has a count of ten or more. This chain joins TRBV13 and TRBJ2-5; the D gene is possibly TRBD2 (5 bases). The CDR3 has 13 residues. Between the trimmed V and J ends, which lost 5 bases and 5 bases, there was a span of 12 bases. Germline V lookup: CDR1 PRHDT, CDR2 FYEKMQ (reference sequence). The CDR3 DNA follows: TGTGCCAGCAGCATCGGACTCAAGGAGACCCAGTACTTC. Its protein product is CASSIGLKETQYF.

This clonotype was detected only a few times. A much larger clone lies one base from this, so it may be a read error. The CDR3 coding sequence is TGTGCCAGCAGCCAGGGACAGAGGTACGAGCAGTACTTC. Protein: CASSQGQRYEQYF. The genes are TRBV6-1 and TRBJ2-7; 7 bases fit TRBD1. CDR1 is MNHNS and CDR2 is SASEGT in the germline V gene. J lost 4 bases, V lost 6 bases, and 6 bases had no gene match. This CDR3 contains 13 residues.

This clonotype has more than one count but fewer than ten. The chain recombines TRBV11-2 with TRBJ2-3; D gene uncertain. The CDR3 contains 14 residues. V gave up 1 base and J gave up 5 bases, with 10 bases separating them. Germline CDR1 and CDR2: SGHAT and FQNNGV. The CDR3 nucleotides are TGTGCCAGCAGCTTAGCCCCATTTGGAGATACGCAGTATTTT. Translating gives CASSLAPFGDTQYF.

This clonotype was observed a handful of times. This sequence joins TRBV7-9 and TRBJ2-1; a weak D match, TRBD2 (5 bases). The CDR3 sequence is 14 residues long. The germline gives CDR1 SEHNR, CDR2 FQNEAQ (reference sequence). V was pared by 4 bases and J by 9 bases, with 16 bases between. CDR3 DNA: TGTGCCAGCAGCTCCAGGACTCTCCAAATTGAGCAGTTCTTC. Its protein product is CASSSRTLQIEQFF.

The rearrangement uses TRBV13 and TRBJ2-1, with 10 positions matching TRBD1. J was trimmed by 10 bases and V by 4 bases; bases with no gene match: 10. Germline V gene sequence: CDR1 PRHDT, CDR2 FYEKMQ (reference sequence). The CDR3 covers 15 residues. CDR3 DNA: TGTGCCAGCAGCTCGGATTCCGGGACAGGGGACGAGCAGTTCTTC. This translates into CASSSDSGTGDEQFF.

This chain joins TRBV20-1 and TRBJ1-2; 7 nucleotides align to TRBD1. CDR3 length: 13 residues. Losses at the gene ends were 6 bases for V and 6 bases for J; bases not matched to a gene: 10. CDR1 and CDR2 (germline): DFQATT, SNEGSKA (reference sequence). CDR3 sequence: CSATGQAGDGYTF. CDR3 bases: TGCAGTGCCACCGGACAGGCCGGGGATGGCTACACCTTC.

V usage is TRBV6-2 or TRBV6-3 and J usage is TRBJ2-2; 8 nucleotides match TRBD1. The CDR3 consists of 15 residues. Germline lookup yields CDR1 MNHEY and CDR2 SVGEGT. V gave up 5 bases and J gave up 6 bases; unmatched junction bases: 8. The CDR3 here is CASSNGQGQAGELFF. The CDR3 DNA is TGTGCCAGCAGTAACGGACAGGGTCAGGCCGGGGAGCTGTTTTTT.

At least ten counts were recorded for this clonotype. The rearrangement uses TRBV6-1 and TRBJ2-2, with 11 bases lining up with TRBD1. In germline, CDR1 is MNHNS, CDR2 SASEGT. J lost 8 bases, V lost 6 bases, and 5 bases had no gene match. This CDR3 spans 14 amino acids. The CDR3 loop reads CASRWTGGEGELFF. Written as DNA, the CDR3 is TGTGCCAGCAGGTGGACAGGGGGCGAGGGGGAGCTGTTTTTT.

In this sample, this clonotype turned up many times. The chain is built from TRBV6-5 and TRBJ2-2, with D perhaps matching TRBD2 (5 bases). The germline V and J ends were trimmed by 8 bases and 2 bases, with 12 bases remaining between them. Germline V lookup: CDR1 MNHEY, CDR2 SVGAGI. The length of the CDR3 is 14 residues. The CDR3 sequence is CASGASGNTGELFF. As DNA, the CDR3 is TGTGCCAGCGGTGCCAGCGGAAACACCGGGGAGCTGTTTTTT.

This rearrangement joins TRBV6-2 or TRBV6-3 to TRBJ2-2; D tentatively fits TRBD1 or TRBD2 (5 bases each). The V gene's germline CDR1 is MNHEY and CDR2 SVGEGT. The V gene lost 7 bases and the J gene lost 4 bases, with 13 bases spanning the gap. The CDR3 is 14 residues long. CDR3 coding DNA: TGTGCCAGCAAGAGGGCAGGGTCCACCGGGGAGCTGTTTTTT. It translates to CASKRAGSTGELFF.